There are many counts of the clone carrying this TCR beta chain. Its antigen remains unidentified. The data stem from a study of early T cells in non-severe SARS-CoV-2 infection. Study at large: Sequencing used unsorted whole-blood bulk RNA, so chains lack pairing. Notes on the study in general: Matching with VDJdb favored anti-spike CD8 responses (missing private and CD4 specificities).

Individual cDNA molecules carried attached unique molecular identifiers. MiXCR, run by TCRdb on the 5' RACE reads, gives a single entry per CDR3 protein. The table lists 50,000 to 60,000 distinct CDR3 sequences, approximately 11% of them singletons, with 13% in the top ten. The CDR3 contains 12 residues. Deletions cut 5 bases from V and 7 bases from J, with 9 bases between. Germline V gene data show CDR1 as SEHNR and CDR2 as FQNEAQ (reference sequence). The specimen was whole blood. The sequence derives from an adult who was a healthcare worker with PCR-confirmed SARS-CoV-2 infection or an uninfected control (not recorded which). This chain links TRBV7-9 with TRBJ1-3; the D is unclear. The DNA for the CDR3 is TGTGCCAGCAGCCTCATGGAGAACACCATATATTTT. Its translation is CASSLMENTIYF.